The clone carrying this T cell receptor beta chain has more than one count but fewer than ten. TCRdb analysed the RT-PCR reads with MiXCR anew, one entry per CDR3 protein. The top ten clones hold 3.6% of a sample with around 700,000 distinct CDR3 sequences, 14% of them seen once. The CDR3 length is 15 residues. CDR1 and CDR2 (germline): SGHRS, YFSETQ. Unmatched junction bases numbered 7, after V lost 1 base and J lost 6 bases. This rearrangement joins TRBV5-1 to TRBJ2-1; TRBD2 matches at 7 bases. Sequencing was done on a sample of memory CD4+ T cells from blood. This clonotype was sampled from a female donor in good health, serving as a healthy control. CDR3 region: CASSLSGLGSNEQFF. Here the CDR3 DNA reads TGCGCCAGCAGCTTGAGTGGACTAGGGTCCAATGAGCAGTTCTTC. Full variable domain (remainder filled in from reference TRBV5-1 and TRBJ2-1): KAGVTQTPRYLIKTRGQQVTLSCSPISGHRSVSWYQQTPGQGLQFLFEYFSETQRNKGNFPGRFSGRQFSNSRSEMNVSTLELGDSALYLCASSLSGLGSNEQFFGPGTRLTVL.